This T cell receptor beta chain was identified during a study of PD-1 blockade in classical Hodgkin lymphoma. The length of the CDR3 is 14 residues. V shed 3 bases, J shed 5 bases, and the junction held 2 bases outside the gene matches. CDR1 SNHLY and CDR2 FYNNEI come from the germline V gene. Time point here: cycle 4 day 1 (C4D1), after 6 weeks of nivolumab. Every single patient, without exception, relapsed after autologous stem cell transplantation, and brentuximab vedotin exposure varied. Complete response, partial response or progressive disease was recorded as best response. This table comes from immunoSEQ multiplex PCR, and its TCRdb copy is limited to in-frame clones, with some not included. The sample lists 35,000 to 50,000 clones, about two thirds seen once, with approximately 2.6% in the top ten. Study outcomes and limitations: Significant TCR diversity gains by C4D1 occurred in CD4+ but not CD8+ cells. Newly diagnosed patients were said to have less baseline TCR diversity than healthy donors did. Complete responders' baseline diversity resembled that of newly diagnosed patients.

Notes on this clone: The target antigen is unknown.

This TCR came from a human donor with classical Hodgkin lymphoma. V usage is TRBV2 and J usage is TRBJ2-1; 9 bases map to TRBD2. The input for sequencing was peripheral blood mononuclear cells (PBMCs), taken before the fourth cycle of nivolumab. The CDR3 sequence: CASSEERGDNEQFF. In DNA, the CDR3 is TGTGCCAGCAGTGAGGAGCGGGGGGACAATGAGCAGTTCTTC.